Below, 14 T cell receptor beta chains from the same sample are listed, as sequenced in a study of cytomegalovirus exposure and HLA in healthy donors. PCR involved 60 Vbeta and 13 Jbeta primers. TCRdb keeps only in-frame clones here, not all; method: immunoSEQ multiplex PCR. The sample records over 70,000 clones, around 70% being singletons. Sequencing used PBMCs. The receptors shown here come from a human donor in good health.

The rearrangement uses TRBV7-2 and TRBJ2-7, with 7 bases matching TRBD1. The CDR3 extends over 16 amino acids. Germline lookup yields CDR1 SGHTA and CDR2 FQGNSA. J gave up 3 bases and V 1 base, and 9 bases lay outside the gene matches. The CDR3 is CASSLGHGTVFYEQYF. In nucleotides, the CDR3 is TGTGCCAGCAGCTTAGGCCATGGGACAGTTTTCTACGAGCAGTACTTC.

V is TRBV5-6 and J is TRBJ1-5, with 10 nucleotides matching TRBD1. Germline lookup yields CDR1 SGHDT and CDR2 YYEEEE. V lost 4 bases, J lost 1 base, and 2 bases stayed unmatched. The CDR3 extends over 15 amino acids. CDR3 sequence reads: CASSGGQGSNQPQHF. In DNA, the CDR3 is TGTGCCAGCAGCGGGGGACAGGGGAGCAATCAGCCCCAGCATTTT.

This clone was seen a handful of times. The chain combines TRBV11-3 with TRBJ2-1; 12 positions agree with TRBD2. CDR3 size: 16 residues. The germline CDR1 and CDR2 sequences are SGHNT and YENEEA. V dropped 6 bases and J dropped 4; count of bases not matched to a gene: 7. The CDR3 DNA follows: TGTGCCAGCAGTTCAAGGACTAGCGGGGATTACAATGAGCAGTTCTTC. Protein: CASSSRTSGDYNEQFF.

The CDR3 loop reads CASSWTGSTNYGYTF. The CDR3 DNA follows: TGTGCCAGTAGCTGGACAGGGTCGACTAACTATGGCTACACCTTC. This chain uses TRBV19 with TRBJ1-2, with 8 bases identical to TRBD1. Germline V gene data show CDR1 as LNHDA and CDR2 as SQIVND (reference sequence). CDR3 length: 15 residues. The V and J ends lost 6 bases and 0 bases, in that order; junction bases with no gene match: 6.

The chain carries TRBV5-1 and TRBJ1-2; D is unresolved. This CDR3 is built from 13 residues. V was pared by 0 bases and J by 8 bases, with 11 bases between. Germline loops: CDR1 SGHRS, CDR2 YFSETQ. CDR3 sequence: CASSLEAAGGYTF. The CDR3 nucleotides read TGCGCCAGCAGCTTGGAGGCCGCCGGGGGCTACACCTTC. The variable domain in full, with the rest retrieved from reference TRBV5-1 and TRBJ1-2, is KAGVTQTPRYLIKTRGQQVTLSCSPISGHRSVSWYQQTPGQGLQFLFEYFSETQRNKGNFPGRFSGRQFSNSRSEMNVSTLELGDSALYLCASSLEAAGGYTFGSGTRLTVV.

This chain joins TRBV28 and TRBJ2-7, with a weak D call TRBD1 (7 bases). V lost 5 bases to trimming and J lost 3 bases, with 17 bases between them. CDR1 and CDR2 (germline): MDHEN, SYDVKM. The CDR3 runs to 15 residues. CDR3 amino acids: CASSPRGTAIYEQYF. The CDR3 DNA sequence: TGTGCCAGCAGTCCCCGCGGGACAGCTATCTACGAGCAGTACTTC.

This clone was detected once. Other nucleotide sequences in the sample specify the same CDR3. The rearrangement joins TRBV30 to TRBJ2-3, with D possibly TRBD1 on 6 matching bases. This CDR3 has 13 residues. The germline gives CDR1 GTSNPN, CDR2 SVGIG (reference sequence). Trimming removed 0 bases at V and 4 bases at J, with 8 bases between. CDR3 sequence: CAWSVKGADTQYF. The CDR3 DNA follows: TGTGCCTGGAGTGTTAAGGGGGCAGATACGCAGTATTTT.

This clone has a single count. The junction does not match germline at one end; this may be a read error. The V and J genes are TRBV7-8 and TRBJ2-7, with a weak D call TRBD2 (5 bases). The length of the CDR3 is 15 residues. Germline V gene sequence: CDR1 SGHVS, CDR2 FQNEAQ. This chain's CDR3 is CASSLAGGRSYEQYF. In DNA form, the CDR3 reads TGTGCCAGCAGCCTAGCCGGCGGGCGCTCCTACGAGCAGTACTTC.

This clone was observed a handful of times. The gene calls are TRBV5-4 and TRBJ2-3; the D is unclear. Germline-derived CDR1 and CDR2 are SGHNT and YYREEE (reference sequence). The CDR3 length is 12 residues. The V and J ends lost 3 bases and 2 bases respectively, with 4 bases between them. CDR3 nucleotide sequence: TGTGCCAGCAGCTCAAACACAGATACGCAGTATTTT. It translates to CASSSNTDTQYF.

The rearrangement links TRBV18 to TRBJ1-2, with unresolved D. Looked up from germline, CDR1 is KGHSH and CDR2 is LQKENI. V dropped 3 bases and J dropped 4 bases, with 18 bases sitting between them. The CDR3 has 16 residues. This CDR3 is CASSPQYGEYIYGYTF. The CDR3, as DNA: TGTGCCAGCTCACCTCAGTATGGAGAGTATATCTATGGCTACACCTTC.

The chain is built from TRBV7-8 and TRBJ2-2, with D hard to call. V lost 5 bases and J lost 1, with 8 bases in between. CDR1 and CDR2 from the germline V gene are SGHVS and FQNEAQ. The length of the CDR3 is 14 residues. CDR3 residues: CASSLAGNTGELFF. The CDR3 DNA is TGTGCCAGCAGCCTCGCAGGGAACACCGGGGAGCTGTTTTTT.

The chain couples TRBV5-6 to TRBJ2-2, with D uncertain. V lost 2 bases and J 3 bases, leaving 8 bases between the germline ends. In germline, CDR1 is SGHDT, CDR2 YYEEEE. The CDR3 has 14 residues. CDR3 region: CASSFVRYTGELFF. The DNA of the CDR3 is TGTGCCAGCAGCTTCGTGAGGTACACCGGGGAGCTGTTTTTT.

The chain carries TRBV2 and TRBJ2-7, with TRBD2 identical over 8 bases. J was trimmed by 0 bases and V by 3 bases; bases with no gene match: 10. CDR3 size: 17 residues. CDR1 SNHLY and CDR2 FYNNEI come from the germline V gene. The CDR3 DNA sequence: TGTGCCAGCAGTGATCCTACTGGCGGGAGGAGCTCCTACGAGCAGTACTTC. Encoded protein: CASSDPTGGRSSYEQYF.

This clone showed up many times. V usage is TRBV19 and J usage is TRBJ1-4, with D possibly matching TRBD1 (6 bases). Trimming left V 9 bases short and J 0 bases short, with 11 bases between. The CDR3 length is 14 residues. The germline V gene encodes CDR1 LNHDA and CDR2 SQIVND (reference sequence). This CDR3 is CASRDTATNEKLFF. The CDR3 bases are TGTGCCAGCCGGGACACCGCAACTAATGAAAAACTGTTTTTT.